The T cell receptor (beta chain) described here comes from a study of tumor and adjacent non-tumor tissue in lung cancer. Overall study: Histology: about a dozen adenocarcinoma, 2 squamous cell carcinoma, 1 small cell lung cancer. Samples averaged roughly 4.3 million productive TCRbeta reads each.

Three rounds of nested PCR, following a modified ARM-PCR protocol, produced the TCRbeta library. TCRdb re-derived calls from the multiplex PCR reads in MiXCR, one entry per CDR3 protein. The sample records roughly 220,000 distinct CDR3 sequences, approximately 74% being singletons. The template was RNA from unsorted bulk tissue. This clonotype has only a few counts. The specimen sequenced was lung tumor tissue. This receptor was identified in a man in his sixties with non-small cell lung cancer.

The CDR3 DNA follows: TGCGCCAGCAGCTCGACTGACCACAGTGGTGATGAAAAACTGTTTTTT. It yields the protein CASSSTDHSGDEKLFF. The V gene is TRBV5-1, the J gene TRBJ1-4; D is ambiguous. Germline CDR1 and CDR2: SGHRS and YFSETQ. The CDR3 extends over 16 amino acids. V lost 3 bases to trimming and J lost 6 bases, with 18 bases between them. Full variable domain (missing parts from reference TRBV5-1 and TRBJ1-4): KAGVTQTPRYLIKTRGQQVTLSCSPISGHRSVSWYQQTPGQGLQFLFEYFSETQRNKGNFPGRFSGRQFSNSRSEMNVSTLELGDSALYLCASSSTDHSGDEKLFFGSGTQLSVL.